This TCR beta chain was captured by sequencing in a study of blood T cell repertoires in COVID-19. Study-level information: COVID-19 samples from acute and convalescent phases originated in the United States, Italy and Spain. T cells, B-cell-depleted T cells, or PBMCs supplied cDNA or gDNA.

Source study methods: Reference gene primer amplification yielded estimated nucleated cell counts. Only in-frame clones appear in the TCRdb table, and some are missing; sequencing was by immunoSEQ multiplex PCR. Clone size and the V and J calls come from that table; the DNA yielded D and trimming. Of some 180,000 clones in the sample, more than 75% were seen once. CDR1 and CDR2 (germline): LNHDA, SQIVND (reference sequence). The CDR3 is 16 residues long. V was pared by 7 bases and J by 9 bases, with 13 bases of the junction left unmatched. The TCR was taken from a man aged 40-49 years with active or convalescent COVID-19. Sequenced sample: peripheral blood. The chain employs TRBV19 and TRBJ2-1; TRBD2 matches 12 bases. CDR3 DNA: TGTGCCAGTAAGTCCCGACTAGCGGGAGAAATGGGTGAGCAGTTCTTC. Its protein is CASKSRLAGEMGEQFF.